This TCR beta chain derives from a study of blood T cell repertoires in COVID-19. Study context: Samples came from the United States, Italy and Spain, spanning acute and convalescent COVID-19. Sources were T cells, B-cell-depleted T cells, or PBMCs; the material itself was cDNA or gDNA.

This table comes from immunoSEQ multiplex PCR, and its TCRdb copy is limited to in-frame clones, with some not included. The sample shows tens of thousands of clones, around 90% of them seen only once. The CDR3 is made up of 15 amino acids. Germline CDR1 and CDR2: SGHNT and YENEEA. V lost 1 base and J lost 7, with 11 bases in between. The specimen sequenced was peripheral blood. The origin of this receptor is a man between 60 and 75 years old with COVID-19, enrolled during active disease. The gene calls are TRBV11-3 and TRBJ1-6; no firm D call. CDR3: CASSLAPAGNSPLHF. CDR3 DNA sequence: TGTGCCAGCAGCTTAGCCCCCGCGGGAAATTCACCCCTCCACTTT.